This T cell receptor beta chain was retrieved from a study of blood T cell repertoires in COVID-19 (dated by TCRdb to the early 2020s). At the level of the whole study: The collaborator samples originated in the United States, Italy and Spain and spanned the acute and convalescent phases of COVID-19. The prospective study material was composed of cDNA or gDNA derived from T cells, B-cell-depleted T cells, or PBMCs. Deeply sampled blood TCRbeta repertoires from subjects exposed to, actively infected with, or recovered from COVID-19 were included in the dataset. The repertoires were released in a freely available public database intended as a resource for research on the immune response to SARS-CoV-2. The samples were drawn from two sources: the first 160 participants of the ongoing ImmuneRACE study, and 1,000 to 1,500 subjects contributed by 6 global collaborators. A de-identified subject ID, COVID-19 status, age in years and sex were almost always included in the sample metadata. Where available, HLA class I and class II types were taken from metadata supplied by the sample provider and were not determined by assay-based typing.

General findings and caveats noted by the study authors: Clinical and demographic metadata were provided uncurated, with the amount varying by source and participant.

TCRbeta CDR3 regions were amplified from genomic DNA by means of the immunoSEQ Assay, a bias-controlled multiplex PCR. The original methods were these. Within the assay, amplification of reference gene primers was used to estimate how many nucleated cells each sample contained. Sequence reads were collapsed and filtered to measure the absolute abundance of every unique TCRbeta CDR3 rearrangement. For each sample, productive Simpson clonality was calculated as the square root of Simpson's diversity index over productive rearrangements. Held by TCRdb, this immuneACCESS table contains in-frame sequences only and omits some clones. Under half of the omission traces to an unresolved V gene where checked; the cause of the rest is unknown. The V and J calls and clone size come from that table; D and trimming were worked out from the DNA. Here the sample has 200,000 to 250,000 clones; 80% to 90% occur a single time. Of the sample, 3.5% to 4.5% falls within the top ten clones.

Enrolling through a virtual design, the prospective study's participants ranged in age from roughly 18 to 90 years and lived across 24 United States geographic areas. In the prospective study, cohorts were assigned on the basis of participant-reported clinical history obtained from a screening survey and a study questionnaire. In the prospective study, mobile phlebotomists collected whole blood, serum and a nasopharyngeal or oropharyngeal swab from each participant. Over a roughly 2-month period, participants in the prospective study had the option of providing additional blood draws and questionnaires. Prospective study blood samples were shipped either frozen or at room temperature before DNA extraction. The germline V gene supplies CDR1 SGHTA and CDR2 FQGNSA. The CDR3 contains 14 residues, cysteine and phenylalanine counted. CDR3 DNA only is kept here, 42 bases in frame from base 1. At the junction V is shortened by 4 bases and J by 5 bases, with 14 bases in between.

Details on this clone: Its antigen remains undetermined. There are no base qualities to consult, and no much larger clone falls within one base.

The receptor was derived from a middle-aged woman with acute COVID-19. Sequencing was done on a sample of PBMCs or T cells enriched from blood (not recorded which). The chain is encoded by TRBV7-2 joined to TRBJ2-5, with TRBD2 as a weak D call on 5 bases. The CDR3 in this case is CASSSTGIQETQYF. In nucleotide form, the sequence is TGTGCCAGCAGCTCAACCGGGATACAGGAGACCCAGTACTTC.